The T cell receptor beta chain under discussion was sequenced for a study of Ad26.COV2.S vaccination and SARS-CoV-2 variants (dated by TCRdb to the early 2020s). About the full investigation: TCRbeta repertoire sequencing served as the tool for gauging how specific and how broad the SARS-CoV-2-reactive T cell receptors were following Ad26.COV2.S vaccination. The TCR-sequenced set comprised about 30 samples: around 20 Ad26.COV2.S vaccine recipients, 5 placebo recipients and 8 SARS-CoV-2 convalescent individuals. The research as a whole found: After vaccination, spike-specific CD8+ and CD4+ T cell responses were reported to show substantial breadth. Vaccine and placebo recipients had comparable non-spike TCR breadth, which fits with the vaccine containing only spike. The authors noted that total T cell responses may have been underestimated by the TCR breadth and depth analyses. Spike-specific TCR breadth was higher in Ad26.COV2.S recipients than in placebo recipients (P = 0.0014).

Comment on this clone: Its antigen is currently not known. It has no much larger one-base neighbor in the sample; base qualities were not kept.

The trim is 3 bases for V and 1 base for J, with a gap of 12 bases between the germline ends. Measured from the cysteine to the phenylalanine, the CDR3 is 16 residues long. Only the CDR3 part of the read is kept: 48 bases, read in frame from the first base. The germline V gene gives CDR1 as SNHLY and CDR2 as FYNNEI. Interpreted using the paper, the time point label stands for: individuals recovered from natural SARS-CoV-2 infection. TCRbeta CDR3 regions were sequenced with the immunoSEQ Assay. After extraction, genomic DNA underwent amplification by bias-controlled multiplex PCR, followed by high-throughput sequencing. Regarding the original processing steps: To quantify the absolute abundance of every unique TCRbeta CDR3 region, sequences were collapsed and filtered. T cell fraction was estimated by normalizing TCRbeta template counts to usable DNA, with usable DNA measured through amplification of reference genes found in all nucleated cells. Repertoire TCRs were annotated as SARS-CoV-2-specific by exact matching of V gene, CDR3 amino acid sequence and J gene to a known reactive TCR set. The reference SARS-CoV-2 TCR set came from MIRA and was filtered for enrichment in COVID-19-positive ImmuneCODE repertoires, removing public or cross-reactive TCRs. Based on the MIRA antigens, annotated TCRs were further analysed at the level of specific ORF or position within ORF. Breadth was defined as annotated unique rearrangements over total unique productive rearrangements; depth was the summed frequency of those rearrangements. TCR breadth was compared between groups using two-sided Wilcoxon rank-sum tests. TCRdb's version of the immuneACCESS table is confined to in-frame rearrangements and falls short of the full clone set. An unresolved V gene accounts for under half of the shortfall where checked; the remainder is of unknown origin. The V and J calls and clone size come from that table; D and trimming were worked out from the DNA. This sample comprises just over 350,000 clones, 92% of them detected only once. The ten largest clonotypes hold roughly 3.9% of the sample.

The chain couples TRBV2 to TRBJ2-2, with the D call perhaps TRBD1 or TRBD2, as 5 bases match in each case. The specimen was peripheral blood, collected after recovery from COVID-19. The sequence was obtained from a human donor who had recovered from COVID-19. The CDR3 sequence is CASSEGVHWNTGELFF. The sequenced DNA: TGTGCCAGCAGTGAGGGGGTGCACTGGAACACCGGGGAGCTGTTTTTT.